This TCR beta chain was identified in a study of post-analysis software for immune sequencing data. Looking at the study overall: Relapsing-remitting, secondary progressive and progressive-relapsing multiple sclerosis courses were included.

V lost 0 bases and J lost 7, with 15 bases in between. The CDR3 length is 16 residues. In germline, CDR1 is ENHRY, CDR2 SYGVKD. TCR beta libraries were prepared from cDNA with unique molecular identifiers. The authors obtained roughly 0.5 million cDNA molecules from approximately 1 to 10 million T cells. From the PCR reads, TCRdb called clonotypes with MiXCR, one entry per CDR3 protein. The table has hundreds of thousands of distinct CDR3 sequences, 25% to 30% seen once; the top ten hold around 0.56%. The study, taken as a whole, reports: Relative to controls, patients had five TRBV segments at higher frequency, with TRBV5-6, TRBV5-1 and TRBV20-1 among these. People with multiple sclerosis had a significantly lower normalized Chao1 diversity than controls did. Analysis by F measure revealed that same-batch samples clustered strongly together.

Regarding this clonotype: What it binds is unknown.

The chain recombines TRBV10-3 with TRBJ1-4, with TRBD1 as a possible D gene (6 bases). This receptor was obtained from a girl between 10 and 17 years old with multiple sclerosis. The sample consisted of blood. Here the CDR3 DNA reads TGTGCCATCAGTGAGTCGGGGGGGCCCCCGGGTGAAAAACTGTTTTTT. Amino acids: CAISESGGPPGEKLFF.